A single sample gave rise to the 32 T cell receptor beta chains below, sequenced in a study of blood T cell repertoires in COVID-19. This table comes from immunoSEQ multiplex PCR, and its TCRdb copy is limited to in-frame clones, with some not included. The profile shows around 35,000 clones, around 85% of them singletons. Sequencing was performed on peripheral blood. These receptors all come from a human donor in a cohort sampled during active COVID-19.

The CDR3 spells CASSADGGSGNTIYF. The CDR3 nucleotides are TGTGCCAGCAGCGCCGATGGAGGCTCTGGAAACACCATATATTTT. V usage is TRBV9 and J usage is TRBJ1-3, with D hard to call. Trimming took 3 bases from V and 0 from J, leaving 10 bases between them. Germline V gene sequence: CDR1 SGDLS, CDR2 YYNGEE. There are 15 residues in the CDR3.

The genes are TRBV18 and TRBJ2-5; 7 positions match TRBD1. Germline assignment: CDR1 KGHSH and CDR2 LQKENI. With 1 base clipped from V and 1 base from J, the junction kept 3 bases outside the gene matches. The CDR3 sequence is 15 residues long. CDR3 sequence (DNA): TGTGCCAGCTCACCACAAAGGGACAGCCAAGAGACCCAGTACTTC. Translated: CASSPQRDSQETQYF.

The CDR3, as DNA: TGTGCCAGCAGTTTGGGACTCATGGATCAGCCCCAGCATTTT. Protein sequence: CASSLGLMDQPQHF. The rearrangement uses TRBV28 and TRBJ1-5; the D gene is possibly TRBD1 (5 bases). V lost 3 bases to trimming and J lost 5 bases, with 11 bases between them. This CDR3 spans 14 amino acids. The germline gives CDR1 MDHEN, CDR2 SYDVKM.

The rearrangement links TRBV12-3 or TRBV12-4 to TRBJ2-7, with D maybe TRBD1 (6 bases). V was cut by 8 bases and J by 3 bases, with 11 bases left in between. CDR3 length: 12 residues. The DNA of the CDR3 is TGTGCCAGCTCGACAGGTTACTACGAGCAGTACTTC. This translates into CASSTGYYEQYF.

The chain uses TRBV27 and TRBJ2-2, with unresolved D. The CDR3 runs to 14 residues. CDR1 and CDR2 from the germline V gene are MNHEY and SMNVEV (reference sequence). V lost 2 bases and J lost 6, with 10 bases in between. The CDR3 DNA reads TGTGCCAGCAGTTTACGAAAAACACCCGGGGAGCTGTTTTTT. Translated: CASSLRKTPGELFF.

This rearrangement joins TRBV19 to TRBJ2-7; TRBD2 matches 10 bases. Germline CDR1 LNHDA, CDR2 SQIVND (reference sequence). V trimming: 2 bases; J trimming: 2 bases; junction bases outside the gene matches: 0. This CDR3 region has 14 residues. In DNA, the CDR3 is TGTGCCAGTAGTATAACTAGCGGGGCCTACGAGCAGTACTTC. Translated, it gives CASSITSGAYEQYF. Full variable domain (remainder filled in from reference TRBV19 and TRBJ2-7): DGGITQSPKYLFRKEGQNVTLSCEQNLNHDAMYWYRQDPGQGLRLIYYSQIVNDFQKGDIAEGYSVSREKKESFPLTVTSAQKNPTAFYLCASSITSGAYEQYFGPGTRLTVT.

CDR3 protein: CASSAFDREVGNTIYF. In DNA form, the CDR3 reads TGTGCCAGCAGCGCTTTCGACAGGGAGGTGGGAAACACCATATATTTT. The genes are TRBV9 and TRBJ1-3, with 7 bases fitting TRBD1. V lost 3 bases and J lost 4; bases outside the gene matches: 10. The germline V gene encodes CDR1 SGDLS and CDR2 YYNGEE. The CDR3 contains 16 residues.

The chain links TRBV7-9 to TRBJ2-6, with TRBD1 matching over 9 bases. The germline V gene encodes CDR1 SEHNR and CDR2 FQNEAQ (reference sequence). The CDR3 covers 17 residues. The ends lost 3 bases at V and 2 bases at J; junction bases unmatched: 5. CDR3 amino acids: CASSFHRGPAGANVLTF. CDR3 bases: TGTGCCAGCAGCTTCCACAGGGGGCCGGCTGGGGCCAACGTCCTGACTTTC.

The chain links TRBV5-5 to TRBJ2-7, with a possible D match to TRBD2 (5 bases). The CDR3 is made up of 14 amino acids. Germline V lookup: CDR1 SGHKS, CDR2 YYEKEE (reference sequence). Trimming stripped 1 base from V and 2 bases from J, with 10 bases between. The CDR3, as DNA: TGTGCCAGCAGCTTGATAGGGAGCCCCTACGAGCAGTACTTC. Protein product: CASSLIGSPYEQYF. The complete variable domain, with remaining parts taken from reference TRBV5-5 and TRBJ2-7, reads DAGVTQSPTHLIKTRGQQVTLRCSPISGHKSVSWYQQVLGQGPQFIFQYYEKEERGRGNFPDRFSARQFPNYSSELNVNALLLGDSALYLCASSLIGSPYEQYFGPGTRLTVT.

The gene calls are TRBV30 and TRBJ2-7, with D uncertain. There are 14 residues in the CDR3. Trimming shortened V by 0 bases and J by 0 bases, and 9 bases separated the two germline ends. CDR1 and CDR2 from the germline V gene are GTSNPN and SVGIG (reference sequence). The CDR3 region is CAWSVGGSSYEQYF. The CDR3 DNA sequence: TGTGCCTGGAGTGTAGGCGGAAGCTCCTACGAGCAGTACTTC. The whole variable domain, remainder taken from reference TRBV30 and TRBJ2-7, is SQTIHQWPATLVQPVGSPLSLECTVEGTSNPNLYWYRQAAGRGLQLLFYSVGIGQISSEVPQNLSASRPQDRQFILSSKKLLLSDSGFYLCAWSVGGSSYEQYFGPGTRLTVT.

The chain is built from TRBV27 and TRBJ2-5, with 11 bases lining up with TRBD1. The ends lost 10 bases at V and 2 bases at J; junction bases unmatched: 6. The CDR3 has 14 amino acids. CDR1 is MNHEY and CDR2 is SMNVEV in the germline V gene (reference sequence). The CDR3 coding sequence is TGTGCCACCGCGGACAGGGGGCATCAAGAGACCCAGTACTTC. Protein product: CATADRGHQETQYF.

This rearrangement joins TRBV19 to TRBJ2-5, with D possibly TRBD1 on 5 matching bases. V was cut by 4 bases and J by 3 bases, with 12 bases left in between. The CDR3 consists of 14 residues. CDR1 is LNHDA, CDR2 SQIVND, per germline (reference sequence). The CDR3 DNA sequence: TGTGCCAGTAGTAACCCCCGGACAAAAGAGACCCAGTACTTC. Protein: CASSNPRTKETQYF.

J is TRBJ2-3 and V is TRBV12-5, with TRBD2 identical over 9 bases. CDR1 is LGHNT and CDR2 is FRNRAP in the germline V gene. The trim removed 6 bases at V and 1 base at J, leaving 2 bases unmatched. This CDR3 comprises 14 residues. CDR3 in DNA: TGTGCTAGTGGGGAGCGGGGGGGCACAGATACGCAGTATTTT. This encodes CASGERGGTDTQYF.

The DNA for the CDR3 is TGTGCCAGCAGCTTATACAGGGAGAATGAGCAGTTCTTC. Translating gives CASSLYRENEQFF. The rearrangement uses TRBV11-2 and TRBJ2-1; D might be TRBD1 (6 bases). Trimming removed 2 bases at V and 7 bases at J, with 9 bases between. The CDR3 extends over 13 amino acids. Germline CDR1 is SGHAT and CDR2 is FQNNGV.

The table lists this clone with a count of one. CDR3 sequence reads: CASSEAGTGGEQYF. CDR3 nucleotide sequence: TGTGCCAGCAGTGAGGCCGGGACAGGGGGCGAGCAGTACTTC. This chain connects TRBV6-1 to TRBJ2-7; 11 positions agree with TRBD1. Germline-derived CDR1 and CDR2 are MNHNS and SASEGT. The CDR3 covers 14 residues. V gave up 3 bases and J gave up 6 bases; unmatched junction bases: 4.

In this sample, this clone is medium-sized. This sequence joins TRBV29-1 and TRBJ2-3; tentative D call: TRBD2 (6 bases). Trimming cost V 3 bases and J 3 bases, with 22 bases left between them. This CDR3 is 17 amino acids long. The V gene's germline CDR1 is SQVTM and CDR2 ANQGSEA. The CDR3 region is CSVDGGDDQHATDTQYF. The CDR3 DNA follows: TGCAGCGTTGATGGAGGGGATGACCAACACGCAACAGATACGCAGTATTTT.

This clone was seen only a few times. The chain couples TRBV24-1 to TRBJ2-3; 12 bases are shared with TRBD2. Trimming at V came to 7 bases and at J to 0 bases, leaving 7 bases not matched to a gene. Germline assignment: CDR1 KGHDR and CDR2 SFDVKD. This CDR3 is built from 17 residues. The CDR3 region has the DNA TGTGCCACCAGCTTGACTAGCGGGAGAGCTAGCACAGATACGCAGTATTTT. Its protein is CATSLTSGRASTDTQYF.

This chain connects TRBV19 to TRBJ1-1; tentative D call: TRBD1 (5 bases). V shed 5 bases and J shed 1 base, with 8 bases lying between them. The germline V gene has CDR1 LNHDA and CDR2 SQIVND (reference sequence). There are 13 residues in the CDR3. CDR3 in DNA: TGTGCCAGTAGTGGGGGAGGGAACACTGAAGCTTTCTTT. Amino acid sequence: CASSGGGNTEAFF.

This rearrangement joins TRBV28 to TRBJ2-5; 9 bases are a match to TRBD1. Germline-derived CDR1 and CDR2 are MDHEN and SYDVKM. V trimming: 7 bases; J trimming: 5 bases; junction bases outside the gene matches: 17. The CDR3 runs to 17 residues. This chain's CDR3 is CASNWGQGNVEEETQYF. The CDR3 DNA reads TGTGCCAGCAATTGGGGACAGGGAAATGTGGAGGAGGAGACCCAGTACTTC.

The rearrangement links TRBV6-5 to TRBJ1-1, with a weak D call TRBD1 (5 bases). Germline V gene data show CDR1 as MNHEY and CDR2 as SVGAGI. The CDR3 contains 14 residues. V shed 2 bases and J shed 6 bases, with 13 bases lying between them. The CDR3 protein is CASSYRQGGSEAFF. The DNA of the CDR3 is TGTGCCAGCAGTTACAGGCAGGGTGGTTCTGAAGCTTTCTTT.

This chain uses TRBV7-8 with TRBJ2-3, with TRBD1 as a possible D gene (6 bases). The CDR3 contains 15 residues. Germline CDR1 SGHVS, CDR2 FQNEAQ. Trimming pared 4 bases from V and 3 bases from J, leaving 14 bases between. CDR3 region: CASSYGQTSTDTQYF. CDR3 in DNA: TGTGCCAGCAGCTACGGACAGACAAGTACAGATACGCAGTATTTT.

The chain joins TRBV7-9 to TRBJ2-1; 9 bases align to TRBD2. The length of the CDR3 is 16 residues. After removal of 3 bases from V and 2 bases from J, the junction contained 5 bases not matched to a gene. Germline V gene data show CDR1 as SEHNR and CDR2 as FQNEAQ (reference sequence). The CDR3 nucleotides are TGTGCCAGCAGCTTTCTGTTAGCGGGAGCCTACAATGAGCAGTTCTTC. Its translation is CASSFLLAGAYNEQFF. Full variable domain (remainder filled in from reference TRBV7-9 and TRBJ2-1): DTGVSQNPRHKITKRGQNVTFRCDPISEHNRLYWYRQTLGQGPEFLTYFQNEAQLEKSRLLSDRFSAERPKGSFSTLEIQRTEQGDSAMYLCASSFLLAGAYNEQFFGPGTRLTVL.

This chain joins TRBV18 and TRBJ1-3; 7 nucleotides align to TRBD1. Germline CDR1 KGHSH, CDR2 LQKENI. Trimming removed 0 bases from V and 2 bases from J; junction bases left unmatched: 4. This CDR3 has 16 amino acids. The CDR3 DNA follows: TGTGCCAGCTCACCACCAGGCAGGGGGACTGGAAACACCATATATTTT. Translated: CASSPPGRGTGNTIYF.

The rearrangement joins TRBV6-5 to TRBJ2-7, with 7 bases identical to TRBD2. CDR3 length: 14 amino acids. J gave up 2 bases and V 6 bases, and 7 bases lay outside the gene matches. The germline V gene has CDR1 MNHEY and CDR2 SVGAGI. The CDR3 region has the DNA TGTGCCAGCAGCGCTACGGGACTAACCTACGAGCAGTACTTC. Its translation is CASSATGLTYEQYF.

This chain connects TRBV19 to TRBJ1-4, with a possible D match to TRBD1 (6 bases). The CDR3 loop spans 15 amino acids. Germline V gene lookup returns CDR1 LNHDA and CDR2 SQIVND (reference sequence). V dropped 5 bases and J dropped 5 bases, with 15 bases sitting between them. This chain's CDR3 is CASSYRDTDNEKLFF. CDR3 nucleotides: TGTGCCAGTAGTTACCGGGACACGGACAATGAAAAACTGTTTTTT.

The chain joins TRBV5-4 to TRBJ1-3, with 8 bases aligning to TRBD1. Per germline, CDR1 SGHNT and CDR2 YYREEE (reference sequence). The junction had 5 bases not matched to a gene; V was cut back by 3 bases and J by 0 bases. There are 16 residues in the CDR3. The CDR3 DNA sequence: TGTGCCAGCAGCTCGACAGGGGCTAGCTCTGGAAACACCATATATTTT. Amino acid sequence: CASSSTGASSGNTIYF.

The chain combines TRBV11-2 with TRBJ1-3, with 7 bases that match TRBD1. The CDR3 extends over 15 amino acids. The V gene end was trimmed by 5 bases and the J gene end by 4 bases; junction bases not matched to a gene: 8. Germline values: CDR1 SGHAT, CDR2 FQNNGV. The CDR3: CASSPSGGAGNTIYF. The CDR3 DNA sequence: TGTGCCAGCAGCCCCTCAGGGGGAGCCGGAAACACCATATATTTT.

The chain carries TRBV19 and TRBJ1-1; 12 nucleotides agree with TRBD1. Per the germline V gene, CDR1 is LNHDA and CDR2 is SQIVND (reference sequence). Trimming cost V 4 bases and J 4 bases; bases outside gene matches: 7. The length of the CDR3 is 16 residues. CDR3 sequence reads: CASSTPGQGASTEAFF. The CDR3 DNA is TGTGCCAGTAGTACACCGGGACAGGGGGCTTCCACTGAAGCTTTCTTT.

This chain links TRBV10-2 with TRBJ1-5; D may be TRBD1 (6 bases). Trimming took 3 bases from V and 4 from J, leaving 10 bases between them. The length of the CDR3 is 14 residues. The germline V gene encodes CDR1 WSHSY and CDR2 SAAADI. The CDR3: CASSEQGSNQPQHF. Here the CDR3 DNA reads TGCGCCAGCAGTGAACAGGGTTCAAATCAGCCCCAGCATTTT.

The V and J genes are TRBV27 and TRBJ1-2; no clear D. Germline V gives CDR1 MNHEY, CDR2 SMNVEV (reference sequence). This CDR3 spans 14 amino acids. Trimming pared 4 bases from V and 0 bases from J, leaving 9 bases between. The CDR3 DNA sequence: TGTGCCAGCAGTTCCTCTCACACTAACTATGGCTACACCTTC. Protein product: CASSSSHTNYGYTF.

The V call is TRBV19, the J call TRBJ1-6, with TRBD1 matching over 7 bases. The CDR3 spans 14 residues. The V gene's germline CDR1 is LNHDA and CDR2 SQIVND (reference sequence). V trimming: 2 bases; J trimming: 8 bases; junction bases outside the gene matches: 3. The CDR3 DNA follows: TGTGCCAGTAGTATAACAGGGGTTGATTCACCCCTCCACTTT. Protein sequence: CASSITGVDSPLHF.

The chain links TRBV6-5 to TRBJ1-2, with 7 bases lining up with TRBD1. Germline V gene lookup returns CDR1 MNHEY and CDR2 SVGAGI. V shed 0 bases, J shed 6 bases, and the junction held 10 bases outside the gene matches. The CDR3 loop spans 16 amino acids. CDR3 DNA: TGTGCCAGCAGTTACTCGCACCCCGGGACAGATAATGGCTACACCTTC. This encodes CASSYSHPGTDNGYTF.